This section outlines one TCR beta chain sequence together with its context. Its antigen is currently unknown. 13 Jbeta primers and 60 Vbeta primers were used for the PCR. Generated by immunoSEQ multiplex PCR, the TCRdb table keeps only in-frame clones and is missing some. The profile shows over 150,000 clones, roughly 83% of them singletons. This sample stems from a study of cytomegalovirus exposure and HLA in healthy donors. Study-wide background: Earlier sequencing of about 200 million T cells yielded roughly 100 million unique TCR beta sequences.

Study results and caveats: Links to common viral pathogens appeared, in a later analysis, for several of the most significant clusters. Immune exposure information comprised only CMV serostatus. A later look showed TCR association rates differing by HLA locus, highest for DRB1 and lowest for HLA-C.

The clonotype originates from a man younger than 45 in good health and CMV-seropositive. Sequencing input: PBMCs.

The CDR3 nucleotides read TGCGCCAGCAGCCAAGAACCTCATCAGGGCCCCGGGGAGCTGTTTTTT. Amino acid sequence: CASSQEPHQGPGELFF. This chain links TRBV4-3 with TRBJ2-2; tentative D call: TRBD1 (5 bases). This CDR3 is built from 16 residues. V was shortened by 0 bases and J by 6 bases, with 14 bases between the two germline ends. The V gene's germline CDR1 is LGHNA and CDR2 YSLEER.